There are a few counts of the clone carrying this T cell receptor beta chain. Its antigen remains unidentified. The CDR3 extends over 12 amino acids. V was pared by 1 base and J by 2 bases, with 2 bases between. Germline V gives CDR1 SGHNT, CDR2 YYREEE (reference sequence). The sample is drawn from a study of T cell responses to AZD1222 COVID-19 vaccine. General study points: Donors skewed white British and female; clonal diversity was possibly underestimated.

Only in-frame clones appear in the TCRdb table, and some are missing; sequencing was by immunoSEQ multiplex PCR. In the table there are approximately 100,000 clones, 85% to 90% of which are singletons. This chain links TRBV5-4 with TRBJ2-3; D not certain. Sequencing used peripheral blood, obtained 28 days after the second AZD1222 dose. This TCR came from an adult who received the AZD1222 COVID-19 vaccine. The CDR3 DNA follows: TGTGCCAGCAGCTTGTACACAGATACGCAGTATTTT. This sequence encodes CASSLYTDTQYF. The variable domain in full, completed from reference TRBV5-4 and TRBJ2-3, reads ETGVTQSPTHLIKTRGQQVTLRCSSQSGHNTVSWYQQALGQGPQFIFQYYREEENGRGNFPPRFSGLQFPNYSSELNVNALELDDSALYLCASSLYTDTQYFGPGTRLTVL.